This T cell receptor beta chain appears in the sequencing data of a study of T-cell reconstitution after alpha-beta-depleted transplantation in children. Looked up from germline, CDR1 is SGDLS and CDR2 is YYNGEE. This CDR3 is 15 amino acids long. With 4 bases removed from V and 3 bases from J, the gap between germline ends came to 14 bases. Construction of the TCRbeta library involved unique molecular identifiers. TCRdb processed the PCR reads anew with MiXCR; each CDR3 protein has one entry. The sample has just under 550,000 distinct CDR3 sequences; roughly 18% are singletons. Sequenced material: PBMCs from the stem cell graft donor, taken from the stem cell graft. The chain has TRBV9 and TRBJ1-3; D gene unclear. This TCR was recovered from a human donor who donated a stem cell graft to a child with acute lymphoblastic leukemia. The CDR3 coding sequence is TGTGCCAGCAGCATTCGATTTGGTAGTGGAAACACCATATATTTT. Translation: CASSIRFGSGNTIYF.